This T cell receptor beta chain was documented in a study of cytomegalovirus exposure and HLA in healthy donors. At the level of the study: Samples from HLA-typed donors yielded about 85 million unique TCRs in an early data release.

The CDR3 runs 13 residues. V lost 3 bases and J lost 3, with 9 bases in between. The germline V gene has CDR1 SGHNT and CDR2 YYREEE (reference sequence). The PCR had 60 Vbeta and 13 Jbeta primers. The data were produced by immunoSEQ multiplex PCR, yet TCRdb's version contains in-frame clones alone and is incomplete. The data contain 150,000 to 200,000 clones, 60% to 85% of them singletons. The gene calls are TRBV5-4 and TRBJ2-5; the D is unclear. The sequenced sample consisted of PBMCs. This receptor was taken from a woman aged 40 to 50 in good health and CMV-seronegative. The CDR3 DNA sequence: TGTGCCAGCAGCTCCAGATCCAAAGAGACCCAGTACTTC. Encoded protein: CASSSRSKETQYF.